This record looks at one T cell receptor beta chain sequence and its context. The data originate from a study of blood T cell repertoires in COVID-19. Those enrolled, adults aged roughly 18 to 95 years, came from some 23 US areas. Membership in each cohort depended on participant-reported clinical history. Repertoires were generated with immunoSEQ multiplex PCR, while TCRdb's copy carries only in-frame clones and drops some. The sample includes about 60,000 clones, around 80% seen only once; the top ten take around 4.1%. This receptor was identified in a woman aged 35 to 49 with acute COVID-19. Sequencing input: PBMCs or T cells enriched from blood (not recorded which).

The DNA for the CDR3 is TGTGCCAGCAGCGCAGGGCACTGCTCCTACAATGAGCAGTTCTTC. This codes for CASSAGHCSYNEQFF. The chain links TRBV21-1 to TRBJ2-1; the table assigns TRBD1, which was not confirmed against the DNA. TRBV21-1 is a recognized pseudogene. The CDR3 has 15 residues.